This passage covers 32 T cell receptor beta chains from one sample sequenced in a study of blood T cells in healthy people across ages. Together with a sample-barcoded 5' primer, a J-beta primer mix was included in a second PCR lasting roughly 6 to 12 cycles. TCRdb re-called the 5' RACE reads through MiXCR, storing one row per CDR3 protein. The repertoire holds around 1.1 million distinct CDR3 sequences, with roughly two fifths as singletons. Specimen: blood. These receptors were collected from a man younger than 30 in good health.

This clonotype came up a few times. The rearrangement links TRBV25-1 to TRBJ2-2, with D possibly being TRBD1 (6 bases). Germline V gene sequence: CDR1 MGHDK, CDR2 SYGVNS. The CDR3 runs to 16 residues. Trimming stripped 3 bases from V and 4 bases from J, with 15 bases between. As DNA, the CDR3 is TGTGCCAGCAGTGATCTCTCACGACAGGCCACCGGGGAGCTGTTTTTT. Protein product: CASSDLSRQATGELFF.

V and J are TRBV4-1 and TRBJ2-7; 7 nucleotides align to TRBD2. Trimming at V came to 0 bases and at J to 7 bases, leaving 15 bases not matched to a gene. Germline assignment: CDR1 MGHRA and CDR2 YSYEKL. The CDR3 has 17 amino acids. CDR3 nucleotide sequence: TGCGCCAGCAGCCAAGATCGGGGGGACTCGACGGGGAATGAGCAGTACTTC. It yields the protein CASSQDRGDSTGNEQYF.

The chain links TRBV28 to TRBJ2-3; perhaps D is TRBD1 or TRBD2 (5 bases each). CDR1 MDHEN and CDR2 SYDVKM come from the germline V gene. The CDR3 is 15 residues long. Between the trimmed V and J ends, which lost 2 bases and 2 bases, there was a span of 11 bases. The CDR3 reads CASSLRDGLTDTQYF. Here the CDR3 DNA reads TGTGCCAGCAGTTTAAGGGACGGCCTCACAGATACGCAGTATTTT.

The V gene is TRBV6-5, the J gene TRBJ2-3; 8 bases are a match to TRBD2. With 2 bases clipped from V and 0 bases from J, the junction kept 4 bases outside the gene matches. CDR1 and CDR2 (germline): MNHEY, SVGAGI. There are 16 residues in the CDR3. The DNA of the CDR3 is TGTGCCAGCAGTTACGTAGCGGGGTCTAGCACAGATACGCAGTATTTT. Protein: CASSYVAGSSTDTQYF.

This clonotype was found many times. The V and J genes are TRBV20-1 and TRBJ1-1, with D possibly matching TRBD1 (6 bases). The germline V and J ends were trimmed by 0 bases and 1 base, with 12 bases remaining between them. The CDR3 sequence is 15 residues long. Per germline, CDR1 DFQATT and CDR2 SNEGSKA (reference sequence). The CDR3 spells CSARDSGRGNTEAFF. Written as DNA, the CDR3 is TGCAGTGCTAGAGATTCTGGCAGGGGGAACACTGAAGCTTTCTTT.

Comments on this clonotype: Relative to the germline gene, one junction end is altered; a read error may explain this. This sequence joins TRBV9 and TRBJ2-5; no clear D. The CDR3 extends over 14 amino acids. Germline lookup yields CDR1 SGDLS and CDR2 YYNGEE. The CDR3: CANSVVGGGETQYF. CDR3 in DNA: TGTGCCAACAGCGTAGTTGGTGGCGGAGAGACCCAGTACTTC.

The rearrangement joins TRBV20-1 to TRBJ2-5, with D perhaps TRBD1 or TRBD2 (5 bases each). TRBJ2-7 explains the end of the DNA better; the J call may be wrong. The germline V gene has CDR1 DFQATT and CDR2 SNEGSKA (reference sequence). The CDR3 covers 14 residues. The CDR3 loop reads CSAEGRTPFYEQYF. CDR3 coding DNA: TGCAGTGCTGAGGGACGGACACCCTTCTACGAGCAGTACTTC.

The chain joins TRBV5-8 to TRBJ1-1, with a possible D match to TRBD1 (5 bases). The V gene lost 2 bases and the J gene lost 0 bases, with 11 bases spanning the gap. CDR1 is SGHTS, CDR2 YDEGEE, per germline. The CDR3 is 15 residues long. The CDR3: CASSFPGLMNTEAFF. In nucleotides, the CDR3 is TGTGCCAGCAGCTTTCCAGGGTTGATGAACACTGAAGCTTTCTTT.

This clonotype has more than one count but fewer than ten. The chain joins TRBV27 to TRBJ2-7; D might be TRBD1 (5 bases). Trimming cost V 4 bases and J 10 bases, with 11 bases left between them. The CDR3 length is 11 residues. Per the germline V gene, CDR1 is MNHEY and CDR2 is SMNVEV (reference sequence). The CDR3 DNA reads as TGTGCCAGCAGTTCCACAGGCCTACAGTACTTC. Translating gives CASSSTGLQYF.

The chain combines TRBV24-1 with TRBJ2-2, with 7 positions matching TRBD2. Germline V gives CDR1 KGHDR, CDR2 SFDVKD. The CDR3 totals 18 residues. Germline trimming cut 2 bases from V and 3 bases from J; bases unmatched to any gene: 11. The CDR3 here is CATSDSDVPAGYTGELFF. The CDR3 DNA reads TGTGCCACCAGTGATTCCGACGTCCCAGCGGGGTACACCGGGGAGCTGTTTTTT.

J is TRBJ2-2 and V is TRBV6-2 or TRBV6-3, with TRBD1 identical over 9 bases. Germline CDR1 is MNHEY and CDR2 is SVGEGT. The CDR3 sequence is 16 residues long. V was clipped by 6 bases and J by 1 base; unmatched bases: 6. This chain's CDR3 is CASRRQTGGNTGELFF. The CDR3, as DNA: TGTGCCAGCAGGAGACAGACAGGGGGGAACACCGGGGAGCTGTTTTTT.

The CDR3 DNA reads TGCAGTGCTAGAGCCCCTACAGGGGATGAAAAACTGTTTTTT. Translated, it gives CSARAPTGDEKLFF. The rearrangement joins TRBV20-1 to TRBJ1-4, with 7 positions matching TRBD1. V gave up 1 base and J gave up 6 bases; unmatched junction bases: 5. CDR1 is DFQATT, CDR2 SNEGSKA, per germline (reference sequence). The CDR3 extends over 14 amino acids.

This clonotype has only one observation. The chain joins TRBV29-1 to TRBJ1-4, with a weak D call TRBD1 (6 bases). V gave up 2 bases and J gave up 9 bases, with 10 bases separating them. The germline gives CDR1 SQVTM, CDR2 ANQGSEA. The CDR3 sequence is 12 residues long. CDR3 sequence (DNA): TGCAGCGTTGAAAATCGGGACAAAAAACTGTTTTTT. Translated, it gives CSVENRDKKLFF.

V and J are TRBV6-6 and TRBJ1-5; 8 bases match TRBD1. The ends lost 8 bases at V and 5 bases at J; junction bases unmatched: 8. From germline, CDR1 is MNHNY and CDR2 SVGAGI (reference sequence). There are 14 residues in the CDR3. The CDR3 bases are TGTGCCAGCGACAGGGGCCTTAGTTATCAGCCCCAGCATTTT. Encoded protein: CASDRGLSYQPQHF.

The chain recombines TRBV6-2 or TRBV6-3 with TRBJ1-1; D is ambiguous. This CDR3 comprises 14 residues. The V gene lost 7 bases and the J gene lost 1 base, with 13 bases spanning the gap. Germline V gene lookup returns CDR1 MNHEY and CDR2 SVGEGT. CDR3 nucleotide sequence: TGTGCCAGCAATGAAGGACGGTCGAACACTGAAGCTTTCTTT. It specifies CASNEGRSNTEAFF.

This clonotype was picked up one time. The gene calls are TRBV4-2 and TRBJ1-1; D is perhaps TRBD1 (6 bases). This CDR3 has 19 amino acids. Germline V gene lookup returns CDR1 LGHNA and CDR2 YNFKEQ. The germline V and J ends were trimmed by 2 bases and 0 bases, with 22 bases remaining between them. CDR3 sequence: CASSQSLQGGRLVNTEAFF. The DNA for the CDR3 is TGTGCCAGCAGCCAAAGTCTTCAAGGGGGTAGGCTGGTGAACACTGAAGCTTTCTTT.

Note on this clonotype: This may be a read error, as it is one base from a much larger clone. The J gene is TRBJ2-1, the V gene TRBV4-2; D remains ambiguous. Trimming took 4 bases from V and 9 from J, leaving 19 bases between them. From germline, CDR1 is LGHNA and CDR2 YNFKEQ. There are 15 residues in the CDR3. The CDR3 here is CASSPQQTIQTEQFF. CDR3 nucleotide sequence: TGTGCCAGCAGCCCGCAGCAAACGATTCAAACTGAGCAGTTCTTC.

In this sample, this clonotype turned up many times. The chain recombines TRBV12-3 or TRBV12-4 with TRBJ1-2; no firm D call. The CDR3 is made up of 12 amino acids. Trimming stripped 3 bases from V and 2 bases from J, with 4 bases between. The CDR3 nucleotides read TGTGCCAGCAGTTTTGGGAACTATGGCTACACCTTC. This codes for CASSFGNYGYTF.

The V and J genes are TRBV2 and TRBJ1-4, with 8 bases fitting TRBD1. The CDR3 sequence is 14 residues long. After removal of 6 bases from V and 8 bases from J, the junction contained 8 bases not matched to a gene. Germline V gives CDR1 SNHLY, CDR2 FYNNEI. The CDR3 is CASSAGGADEKLFF. The CDR3 nucleotides read TGTGCCAGCAGCGCAGGGGGCGCTGACGAAAAACTGTTTTTT.

CDR3 nucleotides: TGTGCCAGCAGTGTAGCCGTCGGATACGAGCAGTACTTC. Its protein product is CASSVAVGYEQYF. This chain uses TRBV27 with TRBJ2-7; no clear D gene. Germline V lookup: CDR1 MNHEY, CDR2 SMNVEV (reference sequence). The CDR3 totals 13 residues. Trimming removed 5 bases at V and 4 bases at J, with 12 bases between.

The genes are TRBV9 and TRBJ2-1; D might be TRBD1 or TRBD2, each matching 5 bases. The J call may be in error: the DNA end matches TRBJ2-7 better. The length of the CDR3 is 15 residues. Germline V gives CDR1 SGDLS, CDR2 YYNGEE. CDR3 DNA sequence: TGTGCCAGCAGCGTAGTGGGGGAATCCTACAATGAGCAGTACTTC. Its translation is CASSVVGESYNEQYF.

The chain carries TRBV4-2 and TRBJ2-5, with D uncertain. Germline values: CDR1 LGHNA, CDR2 YNFKEQ. The V gene lost 0 bases and the J gene lost 11 bases, with 19 bases spanning the gap. The CDR3 is 15 residues long. The CDR3 DNA is TGTGCCAGCAGCCAAGAGGGTGATAGGAACAATGAGCAGTACTTC. Translating it yields CASSQEGDRNNEQYF.

The chain recombines TRBV9 with TRBJ2-7, with 11 bases that match TRBD2. Germline V lookup: CDR1 SGDLS, CDR2 YYNGEE. V lost 4 bases and J lost 8; bases outside the gene matches: 11. The CDR3 spans 15 residues. The CDR3 sequence is CASSPQPGLAVQQYF. As DNA, the CDR3 is TGTGCCAGCAGCCCACAACCGGGACTAGCGGTTCAGCAGTACTTC.

As for this clonotype: This clone may be a read error of a much larger clone one base away. This CDR3 reads CSVDSGYEQFF. In DNA, the CDR3 is TGCAGCGTTGATTCAGGGTACGAGCAGTTCTTC. The rearrangement links TRBV29-1 to TRBJ2-1, with D perhaps TRBD1 (5 bases). V lost 3 bases to trimming and J lost 10 bases, with 10 bases between them. The CDR3 extends over 11 amino acids. The germline V gene encodes CDR1 SQVTM and CDR2 ANQGSEA.

This clonotype came up a few times. The chain recombines TRBV9 with TRBJ1-1; no clear D. Germline-derived CDR1 and CDR2 are SGDLS and YYNGEE. V was clipped by 2 bases and J by 3 bases, with 5 bases between them. The CDR3 has 12 residues. CDR3 in amino acids: CASSVLDTEAFF. The DNA of the CDR3 is TGTGCCAGCAGCGTCCTCGACACTGAAGCTTTCTTT.

This chain joins TRBV6-5 and TRBJ1-5; TRBD1 matches 8 bases. Germline V CDR1 and CDR2: MNHEY, SVGAGI. CDR3 size: 18 residues. V shed 2 bases, J shed 5 bases, and the junction held 14 bases outside the gene matches. As DNA, the CDR3 is TGTGCCAGCAGTTACGACAGGGGAGGCTCAACGGCTTATCAGCCCCAGCATTTT. Its protein is CASSYDRGGSTAYQPQHF.

This clonotype has just a few counts. V and J are TRBV12-3 or TRBV12-4 and TRBJ2-5; D is possibly TRBD1 (5 bases). Judging by the DNA end, TRBJ2-7 fits better; the J call may be wrong. The CDR3 has 14 residues. The CDR3 sequence is CASSLGPTGYEQYF. For the CDR3, the DNA is TGTGCCAGCAGTTTGGGTCCTACAGGCTACGAGCAGTACTTC.

This clonotype has more than one count but fewer than ten. This sequence joins TRBV20-1 and TRBJ1-1, with D perhaps TRBD1 (6 bases). The germline V gene has CDR1 DFQATT and CDR2 SNEGSKA (reference sequence). The CDR3 has 14 amino acids. The V and J ends lost 0 bases and 8 bases respectively, with 16 bases between them. The CDR3 protein is CSARDSTIDREAFF. The CDR3 DNA follows: TGCAGTGCTAGAGATTCCACAATCGACAGGGAAGCTTTCTTT.

This CDR3 reads CAIRDTYYGYTF. The CDR3 nucleotides read TGTGCCATCAGGGACACGTACTATGGCTACACCTTC. The genes are TRBV7-2 and TRBJ1-2; TRBD1 might be the D (6 bases). V was pared by 10 bases and J by 3 bases, with 12 bases between. The germline V gene encodes CDR1 SGHTA and CDR2 FQGNSA. The CDR3 has 12 amino acids.

There are a few counts of this clonotype. The V gene is TRBV12-3 or TRBV12-4, the J gene TRBJ2-5, with D hard to call. The CDR3 loop spans 18 amino acids. V lost 2 bases and J lost 5, with 24 bases in between. Here the CDR3 reads CASSLRALGRPHGETQYF. For the CDR3, the DNA is TGTGCCAGCAGTTTAAGAGCCCTCGGCCGTCCCCACGGGGAGACCCAGTACTTC.

This chain uses TRBV2 with TRBJ1-5, with D hard to call. Germline V gives CDR1 SNHLY, CDR2 FYNNEI. The V end lost 1 base, the J end lost 6 bases, and 7 bases lay between the germline ends. The CDR3 is 13 amino acids. The CDR3 reads CASSEGVGQPQHF. The CDR3 bases are TGTGCCAGCAGTGAAGGCGTGGGTCAGCCCCAGCATTTT.

This clonotype was seen a handful of times. This rearrangement joins TRBV4-2 to TRBJ1-1; D unresolved. Germline loops: CDR1 LGHNA, CDR2 YNFKEQ. V lost 4 bases and J lost 3, with 9 bases in between. The CDR3 has 13 amino acids. CDR3 residues: CASSRKPYTEAFF. DNA of the CDR3: TGTGCCAGCAGCCGCAAGCCCTACACTGAAGCTTTCTTT.